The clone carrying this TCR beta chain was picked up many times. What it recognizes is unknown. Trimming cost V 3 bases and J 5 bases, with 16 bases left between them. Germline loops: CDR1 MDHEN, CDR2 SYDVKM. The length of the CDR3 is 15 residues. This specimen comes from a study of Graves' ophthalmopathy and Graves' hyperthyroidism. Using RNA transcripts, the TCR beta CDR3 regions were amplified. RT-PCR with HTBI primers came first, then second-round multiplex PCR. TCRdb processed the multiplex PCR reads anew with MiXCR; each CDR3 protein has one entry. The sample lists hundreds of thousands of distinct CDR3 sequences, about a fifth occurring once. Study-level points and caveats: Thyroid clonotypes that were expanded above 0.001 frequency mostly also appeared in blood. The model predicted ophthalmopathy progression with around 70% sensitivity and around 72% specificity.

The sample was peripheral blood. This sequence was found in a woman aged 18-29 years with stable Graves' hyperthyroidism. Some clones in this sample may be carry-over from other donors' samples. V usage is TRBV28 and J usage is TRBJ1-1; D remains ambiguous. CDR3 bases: TGTGCCAGCAGTTTGGGTTCAGAGATCAAGACTGAAGCTTTCTTT. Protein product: CASSLGSEIKTEAFF.